These T cell receptor beta chains were read from a single sample in a study of CD4 T cells in relation to SARS-CoV-2 and coronaviruses. Assay used: immunoSEQ multiplex PCR; TCRdb lists only in-frame clones, some missing. The table includes roughly 30,000 clones, over 65% detected once. Antigen specificity for these receptors is unknown. Sequencing was performed on CD4+ T cells from PBMCs, cultured in vitro. The receptors shown here come from a human donor in good health. The CDR3 runs from the conserved cysteine through the conserved F or W. The D gene is left open where the match is weak. Rows may omit the clone size; those that give it use once, few, many or a size class.

J: TRBJ2-1
size: NA
D: NA
V: TRBV7-2
CDR3: CASSLWSGASYNEQFF
DNA: TGTGCCAGCAGCTTATGGTCGGGGGCTTCTTACAATGAGCAGTTCTTC

J: TRBJ1-3
size: few
D: TRBD1
V: TRBV7-9
CDR3: CASSRTGYAGNTIYF
DNA: TGTGCCAGCAGTCGGACAGGCTATGCTGGAAACACCATATATTTT

J: TRBJ1-1
size: NA
D: NA
V: TRBV30
CDR3: CAWSLNTEAFF
DNA: TGTGCCTGGAGTTTGAACACTGAAGCTTTCTTT

J: TRBJ2-6
size: NA
D: TRBD1
V: TRBV11-2
CDR3: CASSLTGGAGANVLTF
DNA: TGTGCCAGCAGCTTAACAGGGGGCGCTGGGGCCAACGTCCTGACTTTC

J: TRBJ1-3
size: NA
D: NA
V: TRBV30
CDR3: CAWRGSGNTIYF
DNA: TGTGCCTGGAGAGGAAGTGGAAACACCATATATTTT

J: TRBJ2-5
size: NA
D: TRBD2
V: TRBV7-7
CDR3: CASRPARLAGGPGTQYF
DNA: TGTGCCAGCAGACCTGCTCGACTAGCGGGGGGGCCGGGGACCCAGTACTTC

J: TRBJ1-5
size: once
D: NA
V: TRBV25-1
CDR3: CASSEMRDDQPQHF
DNA: TGTGCCAGCAGTGAAATGAGGGACGATCAGCCCCAGCATTTT

J: TRBJ2-3
size: NA
D: TRBD2
V: TRBV11-2
CDR3: CASSQTSGRTDTQYF
DNA: TGTGCCAGCAGCCAAACTAGCGGGAGAACAGATACGCAGTATTTT

J: TRBJ2-7
size: once
D: NA
V: TRBV5-1
CDR3: CASSLYGTSEQYF
DNA: TGCGCCAGCAGCTTGTATGGAACGTCCGAGCAGTACTTC

J: TRBJ1-2
size: NA
D: NA
V: TRBV10-3
CDR3: CAISEGQGLGGYTF
DNA: TGTGCCATCAGTGAGGGGCAGGGCCTCGGGGGCTACACCTTC

J: TRBJ1-5
size: once
D: NA
V: TRBV5-6
CDR3: CASSLSMGGQPQHF
DNA: TGTGCCAGCAGCTTGTCGATGGGCGGTCAGCCCCAGCATTTT

J: TRBJ2-4
size: NA
D: TRBD2
V: TRBV7-8
CDR3: CASSLLAGGPENIQYF
DNA: TGTGCCAGCAGCCTACTAGCGGGAGGGCCGGAAAACATTCAGTACTTC

J: TRBJ2-7
size: NA
D: NA
V: TRBV19
CDR3: CASSIGRDLRSSYEQYF
DNA: TGTGCCAGTAGTATTGGAAGGGATCTTAGGAGCTCCTACGAGCAGTACTTC

J: TRBJ2-1
size: NA
D: TRBD2
V: TRBV7-2
CDR3: CASSLGLAGDNEQFF
DNA: TGTGCCAGCAGCCTGGGACTAGCGGGAGATAATGAGCAGTTCTTC

J: TRBJ2-3
size: NA
D: NA
V: TRBV27
CDR3: CASSSRLRWGPDTQYF
DNA: TGTGCCAGCAGTTCCCGACTGCGGTGGGGTCCAGATACGCAGTATTTT

J: TRBJ2-5
size: NA
D: TRBD2
V: TRBV5-8
CDR3: CASRQGLAESETQYF
DNA: TGTGCCAGCAGACAAGGACTAGCGGAGTCAGAGACCCAGTACTTC

J: TRBJ1-1
size: NA
D: TRBD1
V: TRBV19
CDR3: CASSSVAGGTEAFF
DNA: TGTGCCAGTAGTAGCGTGGCAGGGGGCACTGAAGCTTTCTTT

J: TRBJ2-1
size: NA
D: NA
V: TRBV5-1
CDR3: CASSPVAGDNEQFF
DNA: TGCGCCAGCAGCCCGGTGGCAGGGGACAATGAGCAGTTCTTC

J: TRBJ1-3
size: NA
D: NA
V: TRBV30
CDR3: CAWSVGASGNTIYF
DNA: TGTGCCTGGAGTGTAGGTGCCTCTGGAAACACCATATATTTT

J: TRBJ1-6
size: NA
D: NA
V: TRBV30
CDR3: CAWRPGHLNSPLHF
DNA: TGTGCCTGGAGGCCGGGACACCTTAATTCACCCCTCCACTTT

J: TRBJ2-3
size: NA
D: TRBD2
V: TRBV19
CDR3: CASRTSGHTDTQYF
DNA: TGTGCCAGTAGAACTAGCGGGCACACAGATACGCAGTATTTT

J: TRBJ2-7
size: few
D: NA
V: TRBV7-8
CDR3: CASSPGGRNRNPYEQYF
DNA: TGTGCCAGCAGCCCTGGGGGTCGTAACAGGAATCCCTACGAGCAGTACTTC

J: TRBJ2-3
size: NA
D: TRBD1
V: TRBV3-1/TRBV3-2
CDR3: CASSQGQGRDTQYF
DNA: TGTGCCAGCAGCCAGGGACAGGGAAGAGATACGCAGTATTTT

J: TRBJ1-2
size: NA
D: TRBD1
V: TRBV7-2
CDR3: CASSLQGGVDEGGYTF
DNA: TGTGCCAGCAGCTTGCAGGGGGGGGTCGACGAAGGGGGCTACACCTTC

J: TRBJ1-2
size: once
D: NA
V: TRBV6-5
CDR3: CASSYSLMGGDGYTF
DNA: TGTGCCAGCAGTTACTCGCTAATGGGGGGGGATGGCTACACCTTC

J: TRBJ1-2
size: NA
D: NA
V: TRBV2
CDR3: CASSVVSGDYGYTF
DNA: TGTGCCAGCAGTGTGGTCTCGGGGGACTATGGCTACACCTTC

J: TRBJ2-1
size: NA
D: NA
V: TRBV18
CDR3: CASSPRVGEQFF
DNA: TGTGCCAGCTCACCGAGGGTCGGTGAGCAGTTCTTC

J: TRBJ2-1
size: NA
D: TRBD2
V: TRBV29-1
CDR3: CSVRGRVNDEQFF
DNA: TGCAGCGTGAGAGGGAGGGTAAACGATGAGCAGTTCTTC

J: TRBJ2-6
size: NA
D: NA
V: TRBV2
CDR3: CASSGWQDSGANVLTF
DNA: TGTGCCAGCAGTGGTTGGCAGGACTCTGGGGCCAACGTCCTGACTTTC

J: TRBJ2-2
size: NA
D: NA
V: TRBV11-2
CDR3: CASSGGGTLNTGELFF
DNA: TGTGCCAGCAGCGGGGGGGGGACACTGAACACCGGGGAGCTGTTTTTT

J: TRBJ1-5
size: NA
D: TRBD1
V: TRBV27
CDR3: CASSESSGGAYQPQHF
DNA: TGTGCCAGCAGTGAGTCGTCAGGGGGCGCATATCAGCCCCAGCATTTT

J: TRBJ2-7
size: NA
D: TRBD2
V: TRBV4-3
CDR3: CASSPQTSGGAYEQYF
DNA: TGCGCCAGCAGCCCACAGACTAGCGGGGGGGCCTACGAGCAGTACTTC

J: TRBJ2-3
size: NA
D: NA
V: TRBV2
CDR3: CASSRAGSLDTQYF
DNA: TGTGCCAGCAGTAGGGCAGGTTCGCTGGATACGCAGTATTTT

J: TRBJ1-6
size: NA
D: TRBD1
V: TRBV30
CDR3: CAWTQGVYNSPLHF
DNA: TGTGCCTGGACGCAGGGGGTCTATAATTCACCCCTCCACTTT

J: TRBJ1-2
size: NA
D: NA
V: TRBV5-1
CDR3: CASSLDSTNYGYTF
DNA: TGCGCCAGCAGCTTGGACAGTACTAACTATGGCTACACCTTC

J: TRBJ2-5
size: once
D: TRBD2
V: TRBV7-2
CDR3: CASSLAAGGWETQYF
DNA: TGTGCCAGCAGCTTAGCAGCGGGGGGGTGGGAGACCCAGTACTTC

J: TRBJ1-5
size: NA
D: NA
V: TRBV7-2
CDR3: CASSLGQGMNQPQHF
DNA: TGTGCCAGCAGCTTAGGGCAGGGGATGAATCAGCCCCAGCATTTT

J: TRBJ2-5
size: NA
D: NA
V: TRBV20-1
CDR3: CSARTGETQYF
DNA: TGCAGTGCTAGAACTGGGGAGACCCAGTACTTC

J: TRBJ2-7
size: NA
D: TRBD2
V: TRBV11-2
CDR3: CASSLVAGGNEQYF
DNA: TGTGCCAGCAGCTTAGTAGCGGGGGGTAACGAGCAGTACTTC

J: TRBJ2-7
size: once
D: NA
V: TRBV10-3
CDR3: CAIRQSVGYEQYF
DNA: TGTGCCATCAGGCAGTCCGTCGGGTACGAGCAGTACTTC

J: TRBJ1-3
size: few
D: NA
V: TRBV6-5
CDR3: CASSYGGLGNTIYF
DNA: TGTGCCAGCAGTTACGGGGGGCTAGGAAACACCATATATTTT

J: TRBJ2-7
size: NA
D: NA
V: TRBV4-2
CDR3: CASSQETDSFYEQYF
DNA: TGTGCCAGCAGCCAAGAGACGGACTCCTTCTACGAGCAGTACTTC

J: TRBJ1-1
size: NA
D: TRBD1
V: TRBV4-1
CDR3: CASSLRDRGGDTEAFF
DNA: TGCGCCAGCAGCCTCCGGGACAGGGGCGGTGACACTGAAGCTTTCTTT

J: TRBJ1-5
size: NA
D: TRBD1
V: TRBV7-3
CDR3: CASSLEQGQPQHF
DNA: TGTGCCAGCAGCTTAGAACAGGGGCAGCCCCAGCATTTT

J: TRBJ1-1
size: NA
D: NA
V: TRBV21-1
CDR3: CASSKAGPRRGGTEAFF
DNA: TGTGCCAGCAGCAAAGCGGGCCCGAGGCGGGGAGGCACTGAAGCTTTCTTT

J: TRBJ2-7
size: NA
D: TRBD2
V: TRBV14
CDR3: CASSSSSGGANLFSEQYF
DNA: TGTGCCAGCAGCTCCTCTAGCGGGGGGGCGAATCTCTTCTCCGAGCAGTACTTC

J: TRBJ1-6
size: NA
D: NA
V: TRBV3-1/TRBV3-2
CDR3: CASSRGLPGSPLHF
DNA: TGTGCCAGCAGCCGCGGGCTTCCTGGCTCACCCCTCCACTTT

J: TRBJ2-7
size: NA
D: TRBD2
V: TRBV4-1
CDR3: CASSPIGLAGDRSYEQYF
DNA: TGCGCCAGCAGCCCCATAGGGCTAGCGGGGGACCGCTCCTACGAGCAGTACTTC

J: TRBJ1-2
size: NA
D: NA
V: TRBV3-1/TRBV3-2
CDR3: CASSQIHLYRYGYTF
DNA: TGTGCCAGCAGCCAAATCCACCTATATCGCTATGGCTACACCTTC

J: TRBJ2-7
size: NA
D: TRBD1
V: TRBV30
CDR3: CAYRGHLYEQYF
DNA: TGTGCCTACAGGGGTCACTTGTACGAGCAGTACTTC

J: TRBJ2-5
size: NA
D: TRBD1
V: TRBV4-3
CDR3: CASSLGTGGWETQYF
DNA: TGCGCCAGCAGCCTTGGGACAGGGGGTTGGGAGACCCAGTACTTC

J: TRBJ1-4
size: NA
D: NA
V: TRBV21-1
CDR3: CASNHGFSGTGDEKLFF
DNA: TGTGCCAGCAACCATGGGTTCTCCGGGACAGGGGATGAAAAACTGTTTTTT

J: TRBJ2-7
size: NA
D: NA
V: TRBV6-5
CDR3: CASSSSDPRDEQYF
DNA: TGTGCCAGCAGTTCATCGGACCCCCGGGACGAGCAGTACTTC

J: TRBJ1-2
size: NA
D: TRBD1
V: TRBV6-2/TRBV6-3
CDR3: CASSPRQGYGYTF
DNA: TGTGCCAGCAGCCCCAGACAGGGCTATGGCTACACCTTC

J: TRBJ2-5
size: NA
D: NA
V: TRBV7-2
CDR3: CASSLGGRRRETQYF
DNA: TGTGCCAGCAGCTTAGGAGGGCGCCGGAGGGAGACCCAGTACTTC

J: TRBJ2-5
size: NA
D: NA
V: TRBV19
CDR3: CASSPRHLRETQYF
DNA: TGTGCCAGTAGTCCCCGACACCTACGGGAGACCCAGTACTTC

J: TRBJ2-5
size: NA
D: NA
V: TRBV7-2
CDR3: CASSFLGKETQYF
DNA: TGTGCCAGCAGCTTTTTGGGGAAAGAGACCCAGTACTTC